What follows is one TCR beta chain and its context. The germline V and J ends were trimmed by 0 bases and 10 bases, with 4 bases remaining between them. The CDR3 covers 12 residues. Germline assignment: CDR1 ENHRY and CDR2 SYGVKD. This record comes from a study of blood T cell repertoires in COVID-19. As for the study in general: Some COVID-19 samples were acute and others convalescent; all came from the United States, Italy and Spain.

The repertoire was sequenced with immunoSEQ multiplex PCR; TCRdb's copy has only in-frame clones and lacks some. The sample holds roughly 110,000 clones; 71% are singletons and the top ten take around 0.92%. The chain couples TRBV10-3 to TRBJ1-6; D remains ambiguous. The TCR originated in a human donor with acute or convalescent COVID-19. The donor label of this sample is uncertain. Source material: peripheral blood. CDR3 nucleotide sequence: TGTGCCATCAGTGAGTCTAAATCACCCCTCCACTTT. Protein: CAISESKSPLHF.